The 11 T cell receptor beta chains reported below all come from one sample, sequenced in a study of T-cell reconstitution after alpha-beta-depleted transplantation in children. Preparation of the TCRbeta library used unique molecular identifiers. TCRdb processed the PCR reads anew with MiXCR; each CDR3 protein has one entry. Among about 830,000 distinct CDR3 sequences listed, about 16% were seen once. Sequencing was performed on PBMCs, mostly from graft donor cells, taken 360 days after TCRalphabeta/CD19-depleted stem cell transplant. These TCRs come from a male patient younger than 18 who had a stem cell transplant for acute lymphoblastic leukemia, so the T cells may come from the graft donor.

Only a few counts were recorded for this clonotype. This sequence joins TRBV3-1 and TRBJ1-5, with D possibly being TRBD1 (5 bases). The V end was cut by 0 bases, the J end by 7 bases, with 19 bases between. Germline V gene lookup returns CDR1 LGHDT and CDR2 YNNKEL (reference sequence). The CDR3 runs 17 residues. CDR3 in DNA: TGTGCCAGCAGCCAAGATCTTCCAGGGCTAAAACGACAGCCCCAGCATTTT. Its protein is CASSQDLPGLKRQPQHF.

This rearrangement joins TRBV27 to TRBJ2-2; possibly TRBD2 for D (5 bases). Germline V CDR1 and CDR2: MNHEY, SMNVEV (reference sequence). V was clipped by 5 bases and J by 5 bases, with 12 bases between them. This CDR3 contains 14 residues. CDR3 bases: TGTGCCAGCAGTCCTCGGCCGGGGACCGGGGAGCTGTTTTTT. Its protein product is CASSPRPGTGELFF.

The rearrangement joins TRBV27 to TRBJ2-1, with TRBD2 matching over 7 bases. With 2 bases clipped from V and 8 bases from J, the junction kept 9 bases outside the gene matches. Germline CDR1 and CDR2: MNHEY and SMNVEV (reference sequence). This CDR3 is built from 15 residues. CDR3 loop: CASSLVGRNGYEQFF. As DNA, the CDR3 is TGTGCCAGCAGTTTAGTCGGGAGGAATGGTTATGAGCAGTTCTTC.

In this sample, this clonotype turned up a few times. The chain uses TRBV10-1 and TRBJ2-3; 9 positions agree with TRBD2. The J segment lost 2 bases and the V segment lost 3 bases, leaving 6 bases of the junction unmatched. CDR3 length equals 16 residues. Germline-derived CDR1 and CDR2 are WNHNN and SYGVQD (reference sequence). CDR3 in amino acids: CASSDRGLAHTDTQYF. The CDR3 coding sequence is TGCGCCAGCAGTGATCGGGGACTAGCCCACACAGATACGCAGTATTTT.

This clonotype was seen ten or more times. The chain has TRBV7-2 and TRBJ2-1; D is ambiguous. V was clipped by 6 bases and J by 0 bases, with 12 bases between them. Germline CDR1 reads SGHTA; CDR2 reads FQGNSA. This CDR3 has 15 residues. The CDR3, as DNA: TGTGCCAGCAGACGAGGCGGAAGCTCCTACAATGAGCAGTTCTTC. This translates into CASRRGGSSYNEQFF. The full variable domain, rest sourced from reference TRBV7-2 and TRBJ2-1, is GAGVSQSPSNKVTEKGKDVELRCDPISGHTALYWYRQSLGQGLEFLIYFQGNSAPDKSGLPSDRFSAERTGGSVSTLTIQRTQQEDSAVYLCASRRGGSSYNEQFFGPGTRLTVL.

The rearrangement joins TRBV3-1 to TRBJ1-5, with a tentative D call TRBD1 (6 bases). This CDR3 is built from 14 residues. Germline CDR1 and CDR2: LGHDT and YNNKEL (reference sequence). Trimming left V 2 bases short and J 4 bases short, with 9 bases between. The CDR3, as DNA: TGTGCCAGCAGCCAACAGAGGGGGAATCAGCCCCAGCATTTT. Its protein product is CASSQQRGNQPQHF.

This clonotype occurred a few times. The chain couples TRBV24-1 to TRBJ2-3; TRBD2 matches at 7 bases. V trimming: 3 bases; J trimming: 4 bases; junction bases outside the gene matches: 3. This CDR3 has 14 amino acids. Germline CDR1 is KGHDR and CDR2 is SFDVKD. CDR3 region: CATSDGGSSDTQYF. CDR3 DNA sequence: TGTGCCACCAGTGATGGCGGGAGCTCAGATACGCAGTATTTT.

This sequence joins TRBV5-1 and TRBJ2-3; D possibly uses TRBD1 or TRBD2 (5 bases each). Germline V lookup: CDR1 SGHRS, CDR2 YFSETQ. The V end was cut by 0 bases, the J end by 2 bases, with 13 bases between. The CDR3 consists of 16 residues. CDR3 protein: CASSLAAGSTTDTQYF. The CDR3 nucleotides read TGCGCCAGCAGCTTGGCCGCAGGGAGCACCACAGATACGCAGTATTTT.

In its sample, this clonotype was seen many times. V gene TRBV7-9 combines with J gene TRBJ2-1; D remains unclear. The CDR3 is 15 amino acids. Germline V gene lookup returns CDR1 SEHNR and CDR2 FQNEAQ (reference sequence). V was shortened by 5 bases and J by 6 bases, with 17 bases between the two germline ends. The CDR3 here is CASSRLSFGSNEQFF. The CDR3 DNA follows: TGTGCCAGCAGCCGTTTAAGCTTCGGGTCCAATGAGCAGTTCTTC.

This clonotype was counted only a few times. The gene calls are TRBV27 and TRBJ2-1; D possibly corresponds to TRBD1 (5 bases). The CDR3 has 17 amino acids. The V gene's germline CDR1 is MNHEY and CDR2 SMNVEV (reference sequence). V was cut by 2 bases and J by 2 bases, with 16 bases left in between. This CDR3 is CASSLMWKGPAYNEQFF. The CDR3 bases are TGTGCCAGCAGTTTAATGTGGAAGGGGCCCGCCTACAATGAGCAGTTCTTC.

This clonotype appeared many times. The chain combines TRBV5-1 with TRBJ2-7, with 10 positions matching TRBD2. The CDR3 loop spans 16 amino acids. V dropped 7 bases and J dropped 3; count of bases not matched to a gene: 13. The germline gives CDR1 SGHRS, CDR2 YFSETQ. As DNA, the CDR3 is TGCGCCAGCTCCAAACAGCGGACTAGCGGCTTCTACGAGCAGTACTTC. This translates into CASSKQRTSGFYEQYF. The entire variable domain, with the rest obtained from reference TRBV5-1 and TRBJ2-7, is as follows: KAGVTQTPRYLIKTRGQQVTLSCSPISGHRSVSWYQQTPGQGLQFLFEYFSETQRNKGNFPGRFSGRQFSNSRSEMNVSTLELGDSALYLCASSKQRTSGFYEQYFGPGTRLTVT.